The 8 T cell receptor beta chains below were found in one sample sequenced in a study of T cell clones after liver transplantation. The assay was immunoSEQ multiplex PCR, and TCRdb's table has in-frame clones only and misses some. The data hold 65,000 to 80,000 clones, with roughly 80% observed a single time. Sequences were derived from CD4+ T cells from blood, sampled before liver transplant. Receptors originate from a human donor who received a liver transplant.

The chain carries TRBV5-1 and TRBJ1-4, with D possibly matching TRBD1 (5 bases). V shed 2 bases and J shed 4 bases, with 18 bases lying between them. The CDR3 runs 17 residues. Germline V CDR1 and CDR2: SGHRS, YFSETQ. The CDR3 loop is CASSFTGTVFGNEKLFF. For the CDR3, the DNA is TGCGCCAGCAGCTTTACCGGGACGGTCTTTGGTAATGAAAAACTGTTTTTT.

The chain joins TRBV5-1 to TRBJ2-7, with 13 bases that match TRBD2. CDR1 SGHRS and CDR2 YFSETQ come from the germline V gene. Losses at the gene ends were 4 bases for V and 2 bases for J; bases not matched to a gene: 6. The CDR3 covers 16 residues. CDR3: CASSRGLAGLAYEQYF. The CDR3 bases are TGCGCCAGCAGCCGGGGACTAGCGGGATTAGCCTACGAGCAGTACTTC.

The chain employs TRBV20-1 and TRBJ2-1; D not resolved. CDR1 and CDR2 from the germline V gene are DFQATT and SNEGSKA (reference sequence). Trimming removed 3 bases from V and 6 bases from J, with 6 bases in between. CDR3 size: 11 residues. The chain's CDR3 is CSARALNEQFF. For the CDR3, the DNA is TGCAGTGCTAGGGCCCTCAATGAGCAGTTCTTC.

V and J are TRBV2 and TRBJ1-5, with 8 bases identical to TRBD1. Germline CDR1 SNHLY, CDR2 FYNNEI. The CDR3 spans 15 residues. After removal of 6 bases from V and 7 bases from J, the junction contained 11 bases not matched to a gene. CDR3 sequence: CASRPPTGAEQPQHF. The DNA of the CDR3 is TGTGCCAGCAGGCCCCCGACAGGGGCGGAACAGCCCCAGCATTTT.

The chain has TRBV5-1 and TRBJ2-1; TRBD1 matches at 8 bases. Germline V gives CDR1 SGHRS, CDR2 YFSETQ. The length of the CDR3 is 15 residues. The ends lost 4 bases at V and 9 bases at J; junction bases unmatched: 12. The CDR3 is CASSLRTGIRTEQFF. DNA of the CDR3: TGCGCCAGCAGCCTTAGGACAGGGATTAGGACTGAGCAGTTCTTC.

This rearrangement joins TRBV28 to TRBJ2-4; D is unresolved. V dropped 5 bases and J dropped 0 bases, with 11 bases sitting between them. Germline CDR1 and CDR2: MDHEN and SYDVKM. The CDR3 is made up of 15 amino acids. CDR3 in DNA: TGTGCCAGCAGTCTCCCAGGTGGAGCCAAAAACATTCAGTACTTC. Protein: CASSLPGGAKNIQYF.

Concerning this clone: Other nucleotide sequences in the sample specify the same CDR3. The chain has TRBV5-1 and TRBJ2-2; 8 bases agree with TRBD2. The CDR3 length is 16 residues. Unmatched junction bases numbered 2, after V lost 0 bases and J lost 1 base. The V gene's germline CDR1 is SGHRS and CDR2 YFSETQ. The chain's CDR3 is CASSLATSGNTGELFF. CDR3 DNA sequence: TGCGCCAGCAGCTTGGCCACTAGCGGGAACACCGGGGAGCTGTTTTTT.

V and J are TRBV5-1 and TRBJ2-7; 7 bases map to TRBD1. This CDR3 region has 14 residues. CDR1 is SGHRS, CDR2 YFSETQ, per germline. Losses at the gene ends were 3 bases for V and 5 bases for J; bases not matched to a gene: 8. CDR3 DNA: TGCGCCAGCAGCTCCGGACAGGCGATCCACGAGCAGTACTTC. Its translation: CASSSGQAIHEQYF.